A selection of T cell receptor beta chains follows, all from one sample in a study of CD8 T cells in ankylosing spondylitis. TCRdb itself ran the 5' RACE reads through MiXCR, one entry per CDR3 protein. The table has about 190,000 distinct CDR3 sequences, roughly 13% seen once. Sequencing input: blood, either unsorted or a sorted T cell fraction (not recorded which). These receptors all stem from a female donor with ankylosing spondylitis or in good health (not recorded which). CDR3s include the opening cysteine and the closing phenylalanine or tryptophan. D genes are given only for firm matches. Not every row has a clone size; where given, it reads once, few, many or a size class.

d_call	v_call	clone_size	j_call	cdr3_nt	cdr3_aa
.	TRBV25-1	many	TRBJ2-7	TGTGCCAGCAGCAAGACAGACTCCTACGAGCAGTACTTC	CASSKTDSYEQYF
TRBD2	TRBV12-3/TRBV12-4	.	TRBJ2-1	TGTGCCAGCAAGCTAGCGGGGGTCTCCTACAATGAGCAGTTCTTC	CASKLAGVSYNEQFF
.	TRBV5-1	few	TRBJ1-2	TGCGCCAGCAGCTTTCGTTCGGTCCCCGGGGACTATGGCTACACCTTC	CASSFRSVPGDYGYTF
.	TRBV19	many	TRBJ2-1	TGTGCCAGTAGTATACACCTACAAGATGAGCAGTTCTTC	CASSIHLQDEQFF
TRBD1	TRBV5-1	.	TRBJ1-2	TGCGCCAGCAGCTTCAGGACAGGGGAGTTCAACTATGGCTACACCTTC	CASSFRTGEFNYGYTF
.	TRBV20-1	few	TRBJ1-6	TGCAGTGCTAGCATGGAGGCAGGGGCGTCACCCCTCCACTTT	CSASMEAGASPLHF
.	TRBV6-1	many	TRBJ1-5	TGTGCCAGCAGACCTGCATGGAATAGCAATCAGCCCCAGCATTTT	CASRPAWNSNQPQHF
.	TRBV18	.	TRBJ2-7	TGTGCCAGCTCACCACCGAACAGGGCGGACGAGCAGTACTTC	CASSPPNRADEQYF
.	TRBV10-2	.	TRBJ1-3	TGCGCCAGCAGATGGGACGCCTCCTCTGGAAACACCATATATTTT	CASRWDASSGNTIYF
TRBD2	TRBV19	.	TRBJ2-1	TGTGCCAGTAGTTTACGAGCGGGGAGCTCCTACAATGAGCAGTTCTTC	CASSLRAGSSYNEQFF
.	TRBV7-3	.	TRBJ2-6	TGTGCCAGCAGCTTTGGCGGGAAATCAAAACGGGCCAACGTCCTGACTTTC	CASSFGGKSKRANVLTF
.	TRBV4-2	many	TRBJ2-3	TGTGCCAGCAGCCAAAATAGGGAGGCAGATACGCAGTATTTT	CASSQNREADTQYF
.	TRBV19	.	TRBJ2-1	TGTGCCACCCCGAGGGGGACGACAAGTTGCAATGAGCAGTTCTTC	CATPRGTTSCNEQFF
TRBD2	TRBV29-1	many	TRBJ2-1	TGCAGCGTTGATCGTAGCGGGGTTTCGAATGAGCAGTTCTTC	CSVDRSGVSNEQFF
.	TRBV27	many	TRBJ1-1	TGTGCCAGCAGTTTCGAGGGAAACCACTTCGAAGCTTTCTTT	CASSFEGNHFEAFF
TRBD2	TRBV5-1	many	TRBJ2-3	TGCGCCAGCAGCTTGGGGACTAGCACTTTCACAGATACGCAGTATTTT	CASSLGTSTFTDTQYF
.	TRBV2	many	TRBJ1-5	TGTGCCAGCGGGGACGGAAATCAGCCCCAGCATTTT	CASGDGNQPQHF
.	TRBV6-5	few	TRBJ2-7	TGTGCCAGCAGTTACAGTTTCCAGGGGAGCTCCTACGAGCAGTACTTC	CASSYSFQGSSYEQYF
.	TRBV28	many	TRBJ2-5	TGTGCCAGCAGTTTCCTTGTAGGGGCCCAGTACTTC	CASSFLVGAQYF
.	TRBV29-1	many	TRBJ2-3	TGCAGCGTTGTAGTCAGACCACTTAACACAGATACGCAGTATTTT	CSVVVRPLNTDTQYF
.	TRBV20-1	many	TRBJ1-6	TGCAGTGCTAAGGTGGGACATGAAAATTCACCCCTCCACTTT	CSAKVGHENSPLHF
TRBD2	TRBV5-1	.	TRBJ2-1	TGCGCCAGCACTTGGTTTAGCGGGAGGCCCTACAATGAGCAGTTCTTC	CASTWFSGRPYNEQFF